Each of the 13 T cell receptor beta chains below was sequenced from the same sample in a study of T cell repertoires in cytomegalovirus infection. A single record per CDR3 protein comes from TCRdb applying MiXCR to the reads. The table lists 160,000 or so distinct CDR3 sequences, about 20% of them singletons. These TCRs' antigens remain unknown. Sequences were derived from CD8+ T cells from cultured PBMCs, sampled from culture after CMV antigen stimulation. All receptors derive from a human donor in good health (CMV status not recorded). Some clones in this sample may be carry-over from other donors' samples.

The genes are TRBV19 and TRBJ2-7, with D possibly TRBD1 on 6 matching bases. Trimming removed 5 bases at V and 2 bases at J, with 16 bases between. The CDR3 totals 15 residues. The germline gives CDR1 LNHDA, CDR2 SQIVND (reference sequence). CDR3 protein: CASSPRTVRPYEQYF. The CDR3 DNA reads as TGTGCCAGTAGTCCACGGACAGTAAGACCCTACGAGCAGTACTTC.

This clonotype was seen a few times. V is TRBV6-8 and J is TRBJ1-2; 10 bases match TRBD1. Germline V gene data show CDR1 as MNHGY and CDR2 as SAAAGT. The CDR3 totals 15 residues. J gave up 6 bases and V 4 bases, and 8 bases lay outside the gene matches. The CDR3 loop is CASSSPRQGANGYTF. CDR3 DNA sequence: TGTGCCAGCAGTTCGCCCCGACAGGGGGCAAATGGCTACACCTTC.

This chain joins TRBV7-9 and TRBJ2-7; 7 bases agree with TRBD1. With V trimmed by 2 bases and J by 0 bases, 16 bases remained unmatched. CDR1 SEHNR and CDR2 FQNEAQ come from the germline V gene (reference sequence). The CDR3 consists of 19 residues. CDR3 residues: CASSLSSGQRLASSYEQYF. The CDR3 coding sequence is TGTGCCAGCAGCTTAAGTTCGGGACAGCGCCTCGCCTCCTCCTACGAGCAGTACTTC.

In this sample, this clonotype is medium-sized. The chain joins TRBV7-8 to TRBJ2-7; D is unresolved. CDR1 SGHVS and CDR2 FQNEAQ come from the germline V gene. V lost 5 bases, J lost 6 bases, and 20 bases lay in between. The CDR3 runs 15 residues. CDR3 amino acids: CASSLPGPEGTEQYF. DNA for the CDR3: TGTGCCAGCAGCCTCCCTGGGCCGGAAGGCACCGAGCAGTACTTC.

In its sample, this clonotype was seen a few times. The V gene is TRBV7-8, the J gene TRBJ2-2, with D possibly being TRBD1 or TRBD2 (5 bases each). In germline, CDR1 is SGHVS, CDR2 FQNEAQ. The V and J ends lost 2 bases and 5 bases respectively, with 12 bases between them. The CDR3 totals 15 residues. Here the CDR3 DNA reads TGTGCCAGCAGCTTACCCGGGACGTCTACCGGGGAGCTGTTTTTT. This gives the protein CASSLPGTSTGELFF.

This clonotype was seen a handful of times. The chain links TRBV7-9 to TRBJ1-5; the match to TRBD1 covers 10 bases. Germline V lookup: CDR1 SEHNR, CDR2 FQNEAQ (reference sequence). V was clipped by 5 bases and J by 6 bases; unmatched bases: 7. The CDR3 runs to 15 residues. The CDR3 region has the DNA TGTGCCAGCAGCCACGACTGGGACAGGGGTCAGCCCCAGCATTTT. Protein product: CASSHDWDRGQPQHF.

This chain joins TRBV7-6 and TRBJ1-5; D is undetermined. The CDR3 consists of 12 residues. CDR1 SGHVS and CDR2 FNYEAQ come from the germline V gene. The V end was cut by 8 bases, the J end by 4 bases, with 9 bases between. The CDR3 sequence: CASGLPNQPQHF. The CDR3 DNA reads TGTGCCAGCGGGCTTCCTAATCAGCCCCAGCATTTT.

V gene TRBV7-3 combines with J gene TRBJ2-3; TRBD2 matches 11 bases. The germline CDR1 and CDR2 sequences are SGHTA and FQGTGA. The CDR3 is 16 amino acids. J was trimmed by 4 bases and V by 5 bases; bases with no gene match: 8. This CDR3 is CASSLELAGVSDTQYF. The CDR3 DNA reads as TGTGCCAGCAGCCTCGAACTAGCGGGGGTCTCAGATACGCAGTATTTT.

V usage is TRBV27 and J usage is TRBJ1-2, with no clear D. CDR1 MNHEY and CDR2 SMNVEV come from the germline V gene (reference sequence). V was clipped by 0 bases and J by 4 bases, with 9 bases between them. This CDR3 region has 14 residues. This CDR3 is CASSLSRAGYGYTF. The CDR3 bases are TGTGCCAGCAGTTTATCGAGAGCGGGCTATGGCTACACCTTC.

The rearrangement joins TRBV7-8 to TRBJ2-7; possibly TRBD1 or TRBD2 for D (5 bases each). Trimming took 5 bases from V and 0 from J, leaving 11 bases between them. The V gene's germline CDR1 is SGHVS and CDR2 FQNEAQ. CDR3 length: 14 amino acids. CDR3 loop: CASSHAGSSYEQYF. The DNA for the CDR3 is TGTGCCAGCAGCCATGCAGGGAGCTCCTACGAGCAGTACTTC.

For the CDR3, the DNA is TGTGCCAGCAGTTACGCGACAGGAGGGCGCAATCAGCCCCAGCATTTT. Translation gives CASSYATGGRNQPQHF. J is TRBJ1-5 and V is TRBV6-2 or TRBV6-3; maybe TRBD1 (6 bases). This CDR3 is built from 16 residues. Trimming pared 2 bases from V and 2 bases from J, leaving 13 bases between. The germline V gene encodes CDR1 MNHEY and CDR2 SVGEGT.

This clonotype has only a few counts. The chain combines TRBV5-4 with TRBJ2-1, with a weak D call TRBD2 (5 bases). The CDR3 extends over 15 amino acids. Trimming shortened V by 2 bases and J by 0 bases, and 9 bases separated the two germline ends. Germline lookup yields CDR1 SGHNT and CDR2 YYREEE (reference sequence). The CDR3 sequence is CASSFTRSSYNEQFF. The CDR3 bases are TGTGCCAGCAGCTTTACTAGGAGCTCCTACAATGAGCAGTTCTTC.

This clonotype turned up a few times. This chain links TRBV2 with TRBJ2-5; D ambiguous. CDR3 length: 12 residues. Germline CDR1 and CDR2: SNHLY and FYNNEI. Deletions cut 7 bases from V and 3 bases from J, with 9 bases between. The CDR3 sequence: CASKQIEETQYF. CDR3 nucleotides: TGTGCCAGCAAGCAGATTGAAGAGACCCAGTACTTC.